One sample yielded the 3 T cell receptor beta chains listed below, sequenced in a study of cytomegalovirus exposure and HLA in healthy donors. Primers for the PCR totalled 60 Vbeta and 13 Jbeta. Assay used: immunoSEQ multiplex PCR; TCRdb lists only in-frame clones, some missing. The sample has about 150,000 clones; around 75% are singletons. The sequencing input was PBMCs. The receptors shown here come from a male donor in good health and CMV-seronegative.

This clone was recorded at least ten times. This rearrangement joins TRBV29-1 to TRBJ2-7; possibly TRBD2 for D (7 bases). Germline CDR1 SQVTM, CDR2 ANQGSEA. Trimming left V 3 bases short and J 5 bases short, with 17 bases between. This CDR3 contains 14 residues. The CDR3 sequence: CSVEGVAGADEQYF. DNA of the CDR3: TGCAGCGTTGAGGGGGTCGCGGGGGCCGACGAGCAGTACTTC.

The rearrangement uses TRBV7-8 and TRBJ2-7; 9 bases align to TRBD1. The CDR3 is 16 amino acids. V lost 5 bases, J lost 5 bases, and 13 bases stayed unmatched. The V gene's germline CDR1 is SGHVS and CDR2 FQNEAQ. The DNA for the CDR3 is TGTGCCAGCAGCCACCCTAGGACAGGGGCGGTCAACGAGCAGTACTTC. It is translated as CASSHPRTGAVNEQYF.

This chain links TRBV21-1 with TRBJ1-5; the table names TRBD1, a call not compared with the DNA. TRBV21-1 is flagged as a pseudogene. The CDR3 has 19 amino acids. DNA for the CDR3: TGTGCCAGCAGCAAATCGGGCGACGACAGGGGATCTCTGTGGCAGCCCCAGCATTTT. It encodes CASSKSGDDRGSLWQPQHF.